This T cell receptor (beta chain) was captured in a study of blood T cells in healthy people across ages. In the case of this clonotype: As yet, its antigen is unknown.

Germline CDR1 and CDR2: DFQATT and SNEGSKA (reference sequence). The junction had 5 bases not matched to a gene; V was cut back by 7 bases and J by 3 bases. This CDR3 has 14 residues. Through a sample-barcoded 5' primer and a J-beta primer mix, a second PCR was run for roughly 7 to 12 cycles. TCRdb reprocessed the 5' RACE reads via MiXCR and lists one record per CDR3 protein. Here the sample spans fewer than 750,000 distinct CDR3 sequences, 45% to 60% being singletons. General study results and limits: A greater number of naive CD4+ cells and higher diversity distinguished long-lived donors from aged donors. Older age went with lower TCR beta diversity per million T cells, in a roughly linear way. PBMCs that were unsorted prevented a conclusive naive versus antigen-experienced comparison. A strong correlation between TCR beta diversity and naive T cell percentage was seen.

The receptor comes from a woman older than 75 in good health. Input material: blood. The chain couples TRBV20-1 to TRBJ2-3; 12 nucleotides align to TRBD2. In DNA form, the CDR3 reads TGCAGTGTCCTAACTAGCGGGGGGACAGATACGCAGTATTTT. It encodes CSVLTSGGTDTQYF.